This entry lists 27 T cell receptor beta chains sequenced from one sample in a study of T cell changes during pregnancy in multiple sclerosis. Libraries were prepared by immunoSEQ multiplex PCR; TCRdb keeps only in-frame clonotypes and omits some of them. The sample consists of around 75,000 clones, about 91% of them appearing once. The input for sequencing was CD4+ T cells from peripheral blood mononuclear cells, taken in the third trimester of pregnancy. These receptors were obtained from a female donor in good health, enrolled as a control in a pregnancy study.

This chain connects TRBV7-9 to TRBJ2-5; TRBD2 matches at 14 bases. This CDR3 is 16 amino acids long. V trimming: 4 bases; J trimming: 3 bases; junction bases outside the gene matches: 4. Germline CDR1 SEHNR, CDR2 FQNEAQ (reference sequence). The CDR3 nucleotides read TGTGCCAGCAGCTCGCAGGGACTAGCGGGGGAAGAGACCCAGTACTTC. It encodes CASSSQGLAGEETQYF.

The chain employs TRBV7-2 and TRBJ1-3; 7 nucleotides agree with TRBD1. The CDR3 totals 17 residues. Germline loops: CDR1 SGHTA, CDR2 FQGNSA. Trimming took 3 bases from V and 0 from J; bases not matched to a gene: 8. In DNA, the CDR3 is TGTGCCAGCAGCTTGCGGACAGGTCTGGGCTCTGGAAACACCATATATTTT. Translation gives CASSLRTGLGSGNTIYF.

The DNA of the CDR3 is TGTGCCAGCACCCTAGGGGGGAACACTGAAGCTTTCTTT. It translates to CASTLGGNTEAFF. The chain recombines TRBV7-2 with TRBJ1-1, with D possibly matching TRBD1 (6 bases). Germline CDR1 reads SGHTA; CDR2 reads FQGNSA. Trimming removed 7 bases at V and 1 base at J, with 10 bases between. CDR3 length equals 13 residues.

V is TRBV5-1 and J is TRBJ2-5; 7 bases are shared with TRBD2. The trim removed 4 bases at V and 5 bases at J, leaving 14 bases unmatched. CDR3 length: 16 residues. Germline assignment: CDR1 SGHRS and CDR2 YFSETQ. Written as DNA, the CDR3 is TGCGCCAGCAGCCCAGACCGCCTAGCGGCTGGCGAGACCCAGTACTTC. Protein product: CASSPDRLAAGETQYF.

The rearrangement uses TRBV9 and TRBJ1-5, with 7 bases that match TRBD1. Trimming cost V 4 bases and J 6 bases; bases outside gene matches: 7. Germline V gene data show CDR1 as SGDLS and CDR2 as YYNGEE. This CDR3 is built from 14 residues. CDR3 nucleotides: TGTGCCAGCAGCCCACACAGGGGAGGTCAGCCCCAGCATTTT. Its translation: CASSPHRGGQPQHF.

The rearrangement joins TRBV5-1 to TRBJ2-5; tentative D call: TRBD1 (5 bases). V was pared by 1 base and J by 4 bases, with 14 bases between. Germline V gene data show CDR1 as SGHRS and CDR2 as YFSETQ. This CDR3 spans 15 amino acids. CDR3: CASSLSRQGRETQYF. The CDR3 DNA reads TGCGCCAGCAGCTTGAGTCGGCAGGGAAGAGAGACCCAGTACTTC. The full variable domain, with the rest looked up from reference TRBV5-1 and TRBJ2-5, is KAGVTQTPRYLIKTRGQQVTLSCSPISGHRSVSWYQQTPGQGLQFLFEYFSETQRNKGNFPGRFSGRQFSNSRSEMNVSTLELGDSALYLCASSLSRQGRETQYFGPGTRLLVL.

This chain links TRBV4-2 with TRBJ1-3; TRBD1 aligns across 7 bases. V lost 1 base, J lost 0 bases, and 3 bases stayed unmatched. The CDR3 extends over 16 amino acids. Germline CDR1 LGHNA, CDR2 YNFKEQ. Here the CDR3 DNA reads TGTGCCAGCAGCCAAGTGACAGGGCTCTCTGGAAACACCATATATTTT. Amino acids: CASSQVTGLSGNTIYF.

V gene TRBV5-4 combines with J gene TRBJ1-3, with D possibly being TRBD1 (5 bases). V was trimmed by 0 bases and J by 0 bases, leaving 7 bases between them. The V gene's germline CDR1 is SGHNT and CDR2 YYREEE (reference sequence). This CDR3 has 15 amino acids. CDR3 nucleotide sequence: TGTGCCAGCAGCTTGGGAAGGGGCTCTGGAAACACCATATATTTT. Protein product: CASSLGRGSGNTIYF.

This rearrangement joins TRBV4-1 to TRBJ2-5, with TRBD2 matching over 16 bases. This CDR3 has 17 amino acids. Germline CDR1 reads MGHRA; CDR2 reads YSYEKL. V lost 4 bases to trimming and J lost 5 bases; unmatched junction nucleotides: 7. In nucleotides, the CDR3 is TGCGCCAGCAGCCTGGGGACTAGCGGGGGGGCGGGCGAGACCCAGTACTTC. Residues: CASSLGTSGGAGETQYF.

This clone has just one count. V and J are TRBV5-1 and TRBJ2-2, with 7 bases that match TRBD1. Per germline, CDR1 SGHRS and CDR2 YFSETQ. There are 14 residues in the CDR3. Trimming at V came to 0 bases and at J to 6 bases, leaving 2 bases not matched to a gene. The CDR3 sequence: CASSLAQGAGELFF. Written as DNA, the CDR3 is TGCGCCAGCAGCTTGGCTCAGGGGGCCGGGGAGCTGTTTTTT.

The rearrangement joins TRBV4-3 to TRBJ1-1, with D possibly TRBD1 on 5 matching bases. The CDR3 covers 16 residues. V was trimmed by 0 bases and J by 8 bases, leaving 19 bases between them. Looked up from germline, CDR1 is LGHNA and CDR2 is YSLEER. The CDR3: CASSQEAPQTGLEAFF. CDR3 bases: TGCGCCAGCAGCCAAGAAGCTCCGCAAACAGGCCTCGAAGCTTTCTTT.

As DNA, the CDR3 is TGTGCCAGCAGCTCAACCCGGGAGACCCAGTACTTC. Translating it yields CASSSTRETQYF. The J gene is TRBJ2-5, the V gene TRBV7-6; D remains unclear. Germline CDR1 and CDR2: SGHVS and FNYEAQ. CDR3 length equals 12 residues. Between the trimmed V and J ends, which lost 4 bases and 5 bases, there was a span of 8 bases.

The chain is built from TRBV10-3 and TRBJ2-7, with 7 bases that match TRBD2. The length of the CDR3 is 14 residues. The J segment lost 1 base and the V segment lost 8 bases, leaving 8 bases of the junction unmatched. Germline CDR1 is ENHRY and CDR2 is SYGVKD. This CDR3 reads CAIHDGGVSYEQYF. CDR3 nucleotides: TGTGCCATCCATGATGGGGGGGTTTCCTACGAGCAGTACTTC.

This chain joins TRBV19 and TRBJ2-7; D possibly corresponds to TRBD2 (5 bases). This CDR3 has 14 amino acids. V shed 6 bases and J shed 5 bases, with 17 bases lying between them. CDR1 LNHDA and CDR2 SQIVND come from the germline V gene (reference sequence). CDR3 sequence: CASSPSGNVNEQYF. In DNA form, the CDR3 reads TGTGCCAGTAGCCCTTCCGGGAATGTCAACGAGCAGTACTTC.

The chain recombines TRBV19 with TRBJ2-6; TRBD1 agrees at 10 bases. The CDR3 totals 16 residues. The V gene end was trimmed by 10 bases and the J gene end by 2 bases; junction bases not matched to a gene: 8. Germline loops: CDR1 LNHDA, CDR2 SQIVND (reference sequence). The CDR3 coding sequence is TGTGCCACCTGGGACAGGGGATCCCCTGGGGCCAACGTCCTGACTTTC. It yields the protein CATWDRGSPGANVLTF. Looking up the rest from reference TRBV19 and TRBJ2-6 gives the full variable domain: DGGITQSPKYLFRKEGQNVTLSCEQNLNHDAMYWYRQDPGQGLRLIYYSQIVNDFQKGDIAEGYSVSREKKESFPLTVTSAQKNPTAFYLCATWDRGSPGANVLTFGAGSRLTVL.

The V call is TRBV9, the J call TRBJ1-6, with no clear D. Germline CDR1 SGDLS, CDR2 YYNGEE. V lost 4 bases and J 0 bases, leaving 5 bases between the germline ends. This CDR3 has 14 residues. The CDR3 region has the DNA TGTGCCAGCAGCACGAGCTCCTATAATTCACCCCTCCACTTT. Residues: CASSTSSYNSPLHF.

This clone was observed a handful of times. The chain is built from TRBV2 and TRBJ1-5; the match to TRBD1 covers 9 bases. CDR3 size: 16 residues. Losses at the gene ends were 2 bases for V and 6 bases for J; bases not matched to a gene: 8. Per the germline V gene, CDR1 is SNHLY and CDR2 is FYNNEI. CDR3 in amino acids: CASSESGQGIGQPQHF. CDR3 bases: TGTGCCAGCAGTGAATCAGGACAGGGGATTGGTCAGCCCCAGCATTTT.

The V gene is TRBV4-3, the J gene TRBJ1-5; D perhaps matches TRBD1 (6 bases). The V end was cut by 0 bases, the J end by 5 bases, with 14 bases between. CDR3 length equals 16 residues. Germline values: CDR1 LGHNA, CDR2 YSLEER. CDR3 bases: TGCGCCAGCAGCCAAGATTTGGCGGCAGGGGATCAGCCCCAGCATTTT. Protein product: CASSQDLAAGDQPQHF.

This sequence joins TRBV4-3 and TRBJ2-4, with 8 bases that match TRBD2. There are 16 residues in the CDR3. The ends lost 1 base at V and 3 bases at J; junction bases unmatched: 5. In germline, CDR1 is LGHNA, CDR2 YSLEER. CDR3 bases: TGCGCCAGCAGCCAAGTAATCGGGGGGGGCAAAAACATTCAGTACTTC. It yields the protein CASSQVIGGGKNIQYF.

The V call is TRBV5-1, the J call TRBJ2-4; TRBD1 matches 7 bases. The V segment lost 0 bases and the J segment 9 bases; nucleotides outside the gene matches: 9. This CDR3 region has 15 residues. Germline lookup yields CDR1 SGHRS and CDR2 YFSETQ. CDR3 sequence: CASSLAGQGDTIQYF. The CDR3 DNA follows: TGCGCCAGCAGCTTGGCCGGGCAGGGGGATACCATTCAGTACTTC.

The gene calls are TRBV5-1 and TRBJ1-1; 8 nucleotides match TRBD1. The CDR3 is made up of 16 amino acids. Trimming took 0 bases from V and 1 from J; bases not matched to a gene: 5. Looked up from germline, CDR1 is SGHRS and CDR2 is YFSETQ. The CDR3 loop is CASSLGRGLENTEAFF. CDR3 DNA: TGCGCCAGCAGCTTGGGCAGGGGGCTTGAGAACACTGAAGCTTTCTTT.

The rearrangement links TRBV28 to TRBJ2-2; possibly TRBD1 for D (5 bases). Germline values: CDR1 MDHEN, CDR2 SYDVKM. The CDR3 runs 14 residues. The V and J ends lost 6 bases and 5 bases respectively, with 13 bases between them. CDR3 coding DNA: TGTGCCAGCAGGGGGCTGATGAGAACCGGGGAGCTGTTTTTT. Residues: CASRGLMRTGELFF.

The rearrangement links TRBV5-4 to TRBJ1-1; the match to TRBD1 covers 7 bases. The length of the CDR3 is 15 residues. Per the germline V gene, CDR1 is SGHNT and CDR2 is YYREEE (reference sequence). Trimming at V came to 4 bases and at J to 0 bases, leaving 6 bases not matched to a gene. The CDR3 DNA follows: TGTGCCAGCAGCCAACCACAGGGGATGAACACTGAAGCTTTCTTT. Its protein is CASSQPQGMNTEAFF.

The chain joins TRBV4-3 to TRBJ2-3; TRBD2 aligns across 11 bases. J was trimmed by 0 bases and V by 1 base; bases with no gene match: 6. This CDR3 is built from 18 residues. Germline V CDR1 and CDR2: LGHNA, YSLEER. CDR3 protein: CASSQVVSGGVSTDTQYF. For the CDR3, the DNA is TGCGCCAGCAGCCAAGTTGTTAGCGGGGGGGTTAGCACAGATACGCAGTATTTT.

The rearrangement links TRBV5-4 to TRBJ1-3; D is ambiguous. V shed 0 bases and J shed 2 bases, with 6 bases lying between them. From germline, CDR1 is SGHNT and CDR2 YYREEE (reference sequence). The CDR3 contains 14 residues. CDR3 sequence reads: CASSLGGTGNTIYF. CDR3 DNA sequence: TGTGCCAGCAGCTTGGGAGGGACTGGAAACACCATATATTTT.

V usage is TRBV2 and J usage is TRBJ1-4; 7 bases align to TRBD1. This CDR3 has 17 residues. Germline loops: CDR1 SNHLY, CDR2 FYNNEI. The junction had 15 bases not matched to a gene; V was cut back by 9 bases and J by 2 bases. The CDR3 region is CASNRSPSGQTNEKLFF. Here the CDR3 DNA reads TGTGCCAGTAATCGAAGTCCCTCGGGACAGACTAATGAAAAACTGTTTTTT.

The chain recombines TRBV30 with TRBJ1-2, with 9 bases aligning to TRBD1. The CDR3 has 12 amino acids. Germline V lookup: CDR1 GTSNPN, CDR2 SVGIG (reference sequence). The V gene end was trimmed by 3 bases and the J gene end by 8 bases; junction bases not matched to a gene: 4. The CDR3: CAWRQGAGGYTF. The CDR3 DNA is TGTGCCTGGAGACAGGGGGCAGGCGGCTACACCTTC.